This TCR beta chain appears in the sequencing data of a study of blood T cell repertoires in COVID-19. Across the whole study: Donors in the United States, Italy and Spain gave samples during acute or convalescent COVID-19.

The data were produced by immunoSEQ multiplex PCR, yet TCRdb's version contains in-frame clones alone and is incomplete. There are some 130,000 clones in the sample; almost 80% occur only once, and 9.5% to 12% lies in the top ten. Germline V gene sequence: CDR1 MNHEY, CDR2 SVGEGT. The CDR3 consists of 16 residues. After removal of 4 bases from V and 8 bases from J, the junction contained 8 bases not matched to a gene. The chain joins TRBV6-2 or TRBV6-3 to TRBJ2-1, with 13 bases fitting TRBD2. The sequenced sample consisted of peripheral blood. The receptor was derived from a man aged 55 to 70 who had recovered from COVID-19. The CDR3 nucleotides read TGTGCCAGCAGTTCCCGGACTAGCGGGAGTAAGGATGAGCAGTTCTTC. Encoded protein: CASSSRTSGSKDEQFF.